Sequencing of this TCR beta chain was carried out in a study of beta chain features in type 1 diabetes. Study context: Regarding age, gender and cell yields, patients proved similar to healthy donors. General study findings and limits: Patients' naive, central memory and Treg TCRB repertoires seemed closer to one another than those of healthy donors. Moderately but significantly shorter TCRB CDR3s were found in Type 1 diabetes patients in all four CD4+ subsets.

It was one heparinised blood draw, averaging around 120 mL, that each donor gave. This clone turned up a few times. Its target is not known. What was sequenced were expressed TCRB transcripts, since all of the isolated RNA had been reverse transcribed. Assay used: immunoSEQ multiplex PCR; TCRdb lists only in-frame clones, some missing. Of fewer than 450,000 clones listed, approximately 13% are singletons. The CDR3 runs 16 residues. Germline V gives CDR1 SQVTM, CDR2 ANQGSEA. The junction had 7 bases not matched to a gene; V was cut back by 5 bases and J by 2 bases. Input material: naive CD4+ T cells from blood. The chain recombines TRBV29-1 with TRBJ2-7; 15 bases map to TRBD2. The clonotype originates from a woman in her late teens or twenties with type 1 diabetes. CDR3: CSVSGLAGGLPYEQYF. Written as DNA, the CDR3 is TGCAGCGTTTCTGGACTAGCGGGAGGGCTTCCCTACGAGCAGTACTTC.